What follows are 28 T cell receptor beta chains derived from one specimen sequenced in a study of cytomegalovirus exposure and HLA in healthy donors. Data came from immunoSEQ multiplex PCR; TCRdb stores just in-frame clones and leaves some out. Among approximately 150,000 clones listed, more than 80% were seen once. The sequencing sample was made of PBMCs. These receptor sequences come from a woman under 30 in good health and CMV-seropositive.

The V gene is TRBV5-4, the J gene TRBJ1-2; 7 bases match TRBD1. V shed 5 bases, J shed 5 bases, and the junction held 6 bases outside the gene matches. There are 13 residues in the CDR3. Germline CDR1 and CDR2: SGHNT and YYREEE (reference sequence). The CDR3 DNA reads as TGTGCCAGCAGTATGACAGGGTTGTATGGCTACACCTTC. Translated, it gives CASSMTGLYGYTF.

V is TRBV28 and J is TRBJ2-3; TRBD2 aligns across 9 bases. Germline loops: CDR1 MDHEN, CDR2 SYDVKM. V was pared by 5 bases and J by 4 bases, with 19 bases of the junction left unmatched. The CDR3 spans 19 residues. CDR3 loop: CASSTPRLAGGTRADTQYF. The CDR3 DNA sequence: TGTGCCAGCAGTACTCCCCGACTGGCGGGAGGGACTAGGGCAGATACGCAGTATTTT.

The chain couples TRBV7-9 to TRBJ1-1; D uncertain. The ends were cut back, 1 base at V and 8 bases at J, with 8 bases in the middle. Germline values: CDR1 SEHNR, CDR2 FQNEAQ (reference sequence). This CDR3 spans 12 amino acids. CDR3 in amino acids: CASSLGGGEAFF. The CDR3 DNA is TGTGCCAGCAGCTTAGGGGGAGGGGAAGCTTTCTTT.

The DNA for the CDR3 is TGCGCCAGCAGCCAAGAGACAGGTCCGTTCTCCTACGAGCAGTACTTC. Protein sequence: CASSQETGPFSYEQYF. The rearrangement joins TRBV4-1 to TRBJ2-7; possible D gene TRBD1, 6 bases. Trimming took 0 bases from V and 0 from J, leaving 12 bases between them. CDR1 is MGHRA, CDR2 YSYEKL, per germline. The CDR3 is 16 amino acids.

The J gene is TRBJ2-1, the V gene TRBV27; TRBD2 agrees at 8 bases. V gave up 2 bases and J gave up 3 bases; unmatched junction bases: 9. The CDR3 has 17 amino acids. The germline V gene has CDR1 MNHEY and CDR2 SMNVEV (reference sequence). The chain's CDR3 is CASSLNPAGVVYNEQFF. The CDR3 DNA sequence: TGTGCCAGCAGTTTAAACCCAGCGGGAGTGGTCTACAATGAGCAGTTCTTC.

The chain is built from TRBV7-2 and TRBJ2-7; D might be TRBD1 (5 bases). V lost 4 bases and J 7 bases, leaving 17 bases between the germline ends. The germline gives CDR1 SGHTA, CDR2 FQGNSA. This CDR3 comprises 14 residues. CDR3 sequence reads: CASSSSGPSGEQYF. CDR3 nucleotide sequence: TGTGCCAGCAGCTCCAGTGGGCCCTCAGGGGAGCAGTACTTC. The entire variable domain, with the rest obtained from reference TRBV7-2 and TRBJ2-7, is as follows: GAGVSQSPSNKVTEKGKDVELRCDPISGHTALYWYRQSLGQGLEFLIYFQGNSAPDKSGLPSDRFSAERTGGSVSTLTIQRTQQEDSAVYLCASSSSGPSGEQYFGPGTRLTVT.

The J gene is TRBJ1-4, the V gene TRBV28; maybe TRBD1 (5 bases). Germline assignment: CDR1 MDHEN and CDR2 SYDVKM. The CDR3 is 13 amino acids. Between the trimmed V and J ends, which lost 7 bases and 4 bases, there was a span of 10 bases. This CDR3 is CASKDTLNEKLFF. CDR3 DNA: TGTGCCAGCAAGGACACCCTTAATGAAAAACTGTTTTTT.

J is TRBJ2-7 and V is TRBV5-1; tentative D call: TRBD2 (5 bases). Per germline, CDR1 SGHRS and CDR2 YFSETQ. V lost 4 bases and J 2 bases, leaving 10 bases between the germline ends. The CDR3 covers 13 residues. CDR3 coding DNA: TGCGCCAGCAGCCGCGAGGGTGCCTACGAGCAGTACTTC. Amino acids: CASSREGAYEQYF.

The chain is built from TRBV27 and TRBJ2-7; maybe TRBD2 (7 bases). CDR3 length: 14 residues. Trimming took 6 bases from V and 5 from J, leaving 17 bases between them. The germline V gene has CDR1 MNHEY and CDR2 SMNVEV (reference sequence). The CDR3 sequence: CASSLKWGGHEQYF. CDR3 in DNA: TGTGCCAGCAGCCTCAAATGGGGGGGGCACGAGCAGTACTTC.

The chain couples TRBV4-1 to TRBJ2-5; 11 bases match TRBD1. The V gene's germline CDR1 is MGHRA and CDR2 YSYEKL. V shed 5 bases, J shed 4 bases, and the junction held 9 bases outside the gene matches. The CDR3 covers 16 residues. DNA for the CDR3: TGCGCCAGCAGCACTCTGGGACAGGGGGTTCGAGAGACCCAGTACTTC. This sequence encodes CASSTLGQGVRETQYF.

V is TRBV5-5 and J is TRBJ1-2; TRBD1 matches 7 bases. Germline lookup yields CDR1 SGHKS and CDR2 YYEKEE (reference sequence). This CDR3 has 14 amino acids. V dropped 4 bases and J dropped 3; count of bases not matched to a gene: 6. In DNA, the CDR3 is TGTGCCAGCAGCCCAGGGGGTTGGGACTATGGCTACACCTTC. This codes for CASSPGGWDYGYTF.

This clone occurred a few times. The chain is built from TRBV25-1 and TRBJ1-2; D may be TRBD1 (6 bases). Germline CDR1 MGHDK, CDR2 SYGVNS. CDR3 length: 12 residues. V dropped 1 base and J dropped 8 bases, with 8 bases sitting between them. CDR3 loop: CASSELGTGYTF. DNA for the CDR3: TGTGCCAGCAGTGAATTGGGGACAGGCTACACCTTC.

The V call is TRBV4-2, the J call TRBJ2-5, with D possibly TRBD2 on 5 matching bases. There are 14 residues in the CDR3. Between the trimmed V and J ends, which lost 1 base and 2 bases, there was a span of 8 bases. CDR1 is LGHNA and CDR2 is YNFKEQ in the germline V gene. CDR3 DNA: TGTGCCAGCAGCCAAGGACTATCACAAGAGACCCAGTACTTC. This gives the protein CASSQGLSQETQYF.

The V and J genes are TRBV28 and TRBJ2-3; TRBD2 matches 8 bases. The germline V gene has CDR1 MDHEN and CDR2 SYDVKM. V lost 2 bases and J lost 4; bases outside the gene matches: 17. The CDR3 sequence is 19 residues long. CDR3 sequence (DNA): TGTGCCAGCAGTTTAATGGGCAAACTAGCGGTCGTCGGCCCAGATACGCAGTATTTT. Translated: CASSLMGKLAVVGPDTQYF. Full variable domain (outside the CDR3, taken from reference TRBV28 and TRBJ2-3): DVKVTQSSRYLVKRTGEKVFLECVQDMDHENMFWYRQDPGLGLRLIYFSYDVKMKEKGDIPEGYSVSREKKERFSLILESASTNQTSMYLCASSLMGKLAVVGPDTQYFGPGTRLTVL.

This chain joins TRBV6-4 and TRBJ1-4; perhaps TRBD1 as D (6 bases). Germline lookup yields CDR1 MRHNA and CDR2 SNTAGT. Deletions cut 8 bases from V and 5 bases from J, with 12 bases between. The CDR3 totals 13 residues. CDR3 DNA: TGTGCCAGCGGAAGGACAGAAAATGAAAAACTGTTTTTT. It yields the protein CASGRTENEKLFF.

V and J are TRBV7-9 and TRBJ1-1, with D tentatively TRBD1 (5 bases). The CDR3 spans 14 residues. Trimming stripped 5 bases from V and 0 bases from J, with 10 bases between. Germline assignment: CDR1 SEHNR and CDR2 FQNEAQ (reference sequence). CDR3 sequence (DNA): TGTGCCAGCAGCCGAGACAGTCTGAACACTGAAGCTTTCTTT. Encoded protein: CASSRDSLNTEAFF. The full variable domain, its missing parts supplied by reference TRBV7-9 and TRBJ1-1, is DTGVSQNPRHKITKRGQNVTFRCDPISEHNRLYWYRQTLGQGPEFLTYFQNEAQLEKSRLLSDRFSAERPKGSFSTLEIQRTEQGDSAMYLCASSRDSLNTEAFFGQGTRLTVV.

The chain couples TRBV28 to TRBJ2-1, with TRBD2 as a possible D gene (6 bases). Germline-derived CDR1 and CDR2 are MDHEN and SYDVKM. This CDR3 is built from 11 residues. V was clipped by 8 bases and J by 6 bases, with 8 bases between them. For the CDR3, the DNA is TGTGCCAGCTGGAGGGGCAATGAGCAGTTCTTC. Residues: CASWRGNEQFF.

V is TRBV25-1 and J is TRBJ2-7; 9 bases are a match to TRBD1. CDR1 and CDR2 from the germline V gene are MGHDK and SYGVNS. The CDR3 runs to 15 residues. V lost 4 bases, J lost 2 bases, and 6 bases stayed unmatched. CDR3 DNA sequence: TGTGCCAGCAGTGTCGCCCGGGACAGGGCCTACGAGCAGTACTTC. As protein: CASSVARDRAYEQYF.

V gene TRBV5-8 combines with J gene TRBJ2-2; 11 bases are shared with TRBD1. Losses at the gene ends were 3 bases for V and 0 bases for J; bases not matched to a gene: 4. Germline V CDR1 and CDR2: SGHTS, YDEGEE. The CDR3 has 17 residues. CDR3 in amino acids: CASSSWTGGANTGELFF. CDR3 sequence (DNA): TGTGCCAGCAGCTCCTGGACAGGGGGCGCGAACACCGGGGAGCTGTTTTTT. Together with reference TRBV5-8 and TRBJ2-2, the CDR3 gives the full variable domain: EAGVTQSPTHLIKTRGQQATLRCSPISGHTSVYWYQQALGLGLQFLLWYDEGEERNRGNFPPRFSGRQFPNYSSELNVNALELEDSALYLCASSSWTGGANTGELFFGEGSRLTVL.

This clone was seen more than once but under ten times. The chain is built from TRBV2 and TRBJ2-7, with 10 nucleotides matching TRBD1. The germline gives CDR1 SNHLY, CDR2 FYNNEI. After removal of 7 bases from V and 4 bases from J, the junction contained 4 bases not matched to a gene. The CDR3 is 13 residues long. The CDR3 region is CASIGDRGYEQYF. For the CDR3, the DNA is TGTGCCAGCATTGGGGACAGGGGTTACGAGCAGTACTTC.

The gene calls are TRBV15 and TRBJ2-5; D possibly corresponds to TRBD1 (6 bases). Trimming cost V 1 base and J 5 bases, with 11 bases left between them. Germline V gene data show CDR1 as LNHNV and CDR2 as YYDKDF (reference sequence). The CDR3 has 14 residues. The CDR3 region is CATSRGGPRETQYF. CDR3 sequence (DNA): TGTGCCACCAGCAGAGGGGGGCCTCGGGAGACCCAGTACTTC. The whole variable domain, remainder taken from reference TRBV15 and TRBJ2-5, is DAMVIQNPRYQVTQFGKPVTLSCSQTLNHNVMYWYQQKSSQAPKLLFHYYDKDFNNEADTPDNFQSRRPNTSFCFLDIRSPGLGDTAMYLCATSRGGPRETQYFGPGTRLLVL.

This chain connects TRBV2 to TRBJ2-3; D is ambiguous. Per germline, CDR1 SNHLY and CDR2 FYNNEI. The CDR3 consists of 15 residues. V lost 4 bases to trimming and J lost 0 bases, with 11 bases between them. CDR3 DNA: TGTGCCAGCAGTGTAGAAGTTCTTAGCACAGATACGCAGTATTTT. This encodes CASSVEVLSTDTQYF.

The chain has TRBV27 and TRBJ2-1; TRBD2 might be the D (7 bases). This CDR3 contains 19 residues. V was pared by 4 bases and J by 7 bases, with 29 bases between. Germline assignment: CDR1 MNHEY and CDR2 SMNVEV (reference sequence). This CDR3 reads CASSSTLVAGAGVLNEQFF. Here the CDR3 DNA reads TGTGCCAGCAGTTCCACCTTAGTCGCGGGGGCGGGAGTTCTGAATGAGCAGTTCTTC.

This sequence joins TRBV20-1 and TRBJ1-2; weak D call: TRBD1 (6 bases). The CDR3 extends over 11 amino acids. Trimming left V 3 bases short and J 9 bases short, with 11 bases between. CDR1 is DFQATT, CDR2 SNEGSKA, per germline (reference sequence). The CDR3 sequence is CSASEGVRYTF. The CDR3 DNA follows: TGCAGTGCTAGTGAGGGGGTGCGCTACACCTTC.

This chain links TRBV7-8 with TRBJ2-1, with D possibly TRBD2 on 5 matching bases. V lost 1 base, J lost 1 base, and 11 bases lay in between. Germline CDR1 reads SGHVS; CDR2 reads FQNEAQ. The CDR3 is 16 residues long. CDR3 nucleotide sequence: TGTGCCAGCAGCTTAGAACCGGGATCGTCCTACAATGAGCAGTTCTTC. Translating gives CASSLEPGSSYNEQFF.

V usage is TRBV7-9 and J usage is TRBJ2-7, with 9 nucleotides matching TRBD1. The CDR3 is 15 residues long. V lost 4 bases to trimming and J lost 3 bases; unmatched junction nucleotides: 7. CDR1 SEHNR and CDR2 FQNEAQ come from the germline V gene (reference sequence). CDR3 nucleotide sequence: TGTGCCAGCAGCTCGGGACAGGGTAAGGGCTACGAGCAGTACTTC. Translated, it gives CASSSGQGKGYEQYF.

The chain is built from TRBV5-1 and TRBJ2-2, with a possible D match to TRBD1 (5 bases). V shed 3 bases and J shed 5 bases, with 5 bases lying between them. Per germline, CDR1 SGHRS and CDR2 YFSETQ. CDR3 length: 12 amino acids. The CDR3 is CASSWTTGELFF. The DNA of the CDR3 is TGCGCCAGCAGCTGGACAACCGGGGAGCTGTTTTTT.

V usage is TRBV19 and J usage is TRBJ2-1, with TRBD2 matching over 10 bases. Germline trimming cut 2 bases from V and 9 bases from J; bases unmatched to any gene: 4. Looked up from germline, CDR1 is LNHDA and CDR2 is SQIVND (reference sequence). CDR3 length equals 14 residues. DNA for the CDR3: TGTGCCAGTAGTATACTAGCGGGAGTACGTGAGCAGTTCTTC. It translates to CASSILAGVREQFF.